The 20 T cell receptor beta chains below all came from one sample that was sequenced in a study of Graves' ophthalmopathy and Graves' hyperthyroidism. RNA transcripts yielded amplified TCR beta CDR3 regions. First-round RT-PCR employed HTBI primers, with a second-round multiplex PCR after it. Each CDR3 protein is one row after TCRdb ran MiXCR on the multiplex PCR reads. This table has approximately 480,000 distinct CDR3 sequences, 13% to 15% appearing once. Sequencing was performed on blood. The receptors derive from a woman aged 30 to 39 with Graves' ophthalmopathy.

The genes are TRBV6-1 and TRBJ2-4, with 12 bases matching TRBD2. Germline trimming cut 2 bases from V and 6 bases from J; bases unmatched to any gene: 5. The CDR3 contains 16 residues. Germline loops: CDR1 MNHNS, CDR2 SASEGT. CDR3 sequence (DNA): TGTGCCAGCAGTGAACCTAGCGGGAGGGCTGGAAACATTCAGTACTTC. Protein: CASSEPSGRAGNIQYF.

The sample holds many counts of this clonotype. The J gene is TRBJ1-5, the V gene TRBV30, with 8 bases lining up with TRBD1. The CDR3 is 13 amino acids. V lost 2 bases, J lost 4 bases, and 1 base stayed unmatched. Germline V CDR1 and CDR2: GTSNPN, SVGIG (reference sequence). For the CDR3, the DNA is TGTGCCTGGAGTACAGGGGGGAATCAGCCCCAGCATTTT. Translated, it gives CAWSTGGNQPQHF.

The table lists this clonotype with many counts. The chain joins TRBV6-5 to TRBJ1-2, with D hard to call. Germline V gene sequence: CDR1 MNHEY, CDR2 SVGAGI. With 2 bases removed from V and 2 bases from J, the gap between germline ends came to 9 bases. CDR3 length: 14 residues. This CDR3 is CASSYGVGNYGYTF. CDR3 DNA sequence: TGTGCCAGCAGTTACGGCGTAGGGAACTATGGCTACACCTTC.

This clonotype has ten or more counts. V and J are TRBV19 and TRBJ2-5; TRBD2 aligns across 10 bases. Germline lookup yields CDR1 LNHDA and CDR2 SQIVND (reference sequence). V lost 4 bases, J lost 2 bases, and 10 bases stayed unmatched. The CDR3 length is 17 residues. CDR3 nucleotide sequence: TGTGCCAGTAGTAGTCTAGCGGGAGTGGCGGATCAAGAGACCCAGTACTTC. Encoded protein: CASSSLAGVADQETQYF. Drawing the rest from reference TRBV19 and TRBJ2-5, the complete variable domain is DGGITQSPKYLFRKEGQNVTLSCEQNLNHDAMYWYRQDPGQGLRLIYYSQIVNDFQKGDIAEGYSVSREKKESFPLTVTSAQKNPTAFYLCASSSLAGVADQETQYFGPGTRLLVL.

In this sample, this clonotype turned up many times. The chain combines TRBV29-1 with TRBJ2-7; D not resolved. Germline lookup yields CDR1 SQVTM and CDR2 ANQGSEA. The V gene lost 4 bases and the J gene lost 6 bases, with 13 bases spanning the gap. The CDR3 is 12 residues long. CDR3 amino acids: CSVGAPHGEQYF. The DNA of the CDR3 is TGCAGCGTTGGCGCGCCCCACGGCGAGCAGTACTTC.

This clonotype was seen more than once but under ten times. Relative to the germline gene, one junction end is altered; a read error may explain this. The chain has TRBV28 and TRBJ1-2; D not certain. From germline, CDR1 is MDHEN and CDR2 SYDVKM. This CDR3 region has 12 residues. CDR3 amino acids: CAGSFSVVGYTF. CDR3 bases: TGTGCCGGCAGTTTCTCAGTGGTCGGCTACACCTTC.

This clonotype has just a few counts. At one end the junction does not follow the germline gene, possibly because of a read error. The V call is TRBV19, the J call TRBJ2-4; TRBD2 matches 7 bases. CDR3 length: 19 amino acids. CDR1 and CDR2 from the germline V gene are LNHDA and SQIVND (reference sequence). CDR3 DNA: TGTGCCAGTAGTAGAGAGGACGGGACTACCCGTTTAGCCAAAAACATTAAGTACTTC. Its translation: CASSREDGTTRLAKNIKYF.

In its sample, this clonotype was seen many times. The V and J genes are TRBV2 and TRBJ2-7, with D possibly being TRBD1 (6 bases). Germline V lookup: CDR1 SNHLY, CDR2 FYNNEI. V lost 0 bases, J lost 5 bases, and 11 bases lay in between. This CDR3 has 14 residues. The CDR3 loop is CASSEADRFHEQYF. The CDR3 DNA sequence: TGTGCCAGCAGTGAAGCCGACAGGTTCCACGAGCAGTACTTC.

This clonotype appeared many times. CDR3 coding DNA: TGCAGCGCCCGGGAGACTAGAGGCGAGACCCAGTACTTC. Translation: CSARETRGETQYF. The rearrangement joins TRBV29-1 to TRBJ2-5, with D possibly TRBD2 on 6 matching bases. The V end was cut by 7 bases, the J end by 5 bases, with 17 bases between. Germline CDR1 reads SQVTM; CDR2 reads ANQGSEA. The CDR3 loop spans 13 amino acids.

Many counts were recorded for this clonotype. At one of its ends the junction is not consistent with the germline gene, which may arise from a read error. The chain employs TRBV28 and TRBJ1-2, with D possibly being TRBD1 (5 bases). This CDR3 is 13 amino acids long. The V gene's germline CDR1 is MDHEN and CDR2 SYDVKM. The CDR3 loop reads CASRIGVDYGYTF. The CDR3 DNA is TGTGCCAGCAGAATAGGGGTTGACTATGGTTACACCTTC.

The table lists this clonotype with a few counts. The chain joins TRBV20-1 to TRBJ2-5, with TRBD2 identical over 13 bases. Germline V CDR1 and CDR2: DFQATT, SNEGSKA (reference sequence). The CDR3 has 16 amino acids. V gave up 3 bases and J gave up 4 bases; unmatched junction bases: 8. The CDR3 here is CSASYGTSGIGETQYF. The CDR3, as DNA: TGCAGTGCTAGTTACGGGACTAGCGGGATAGGAGAGACCCAGTACTTC.

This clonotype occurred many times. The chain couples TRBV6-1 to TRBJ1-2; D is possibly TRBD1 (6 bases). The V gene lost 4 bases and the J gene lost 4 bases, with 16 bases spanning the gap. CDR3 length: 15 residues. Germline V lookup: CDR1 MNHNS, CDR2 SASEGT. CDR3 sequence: CASSARRGGGYGYTF. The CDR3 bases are TGTGCCAGCAGTGCTCGAAGAGGAGGGGGCTATGGCTACACCTTC.

The CDR3: CASSQLRGLGADYGYTF. CDR3 nucleotides: TGCGCCAGCAGCCAGCTCCGGGGGCTGGGTGCTGACTATGGCTACACCTTC. V is TRBV4-1 and J is TRBJ1-2, with a possible D match to TRBD1 (6 bases). Germline assignment: CDR1 MGHRA and CDR2 YSYEKL. V lost 3 bases, J lost 3 bases, and 20 bases lay in between. The CDR3 has 17 residues.

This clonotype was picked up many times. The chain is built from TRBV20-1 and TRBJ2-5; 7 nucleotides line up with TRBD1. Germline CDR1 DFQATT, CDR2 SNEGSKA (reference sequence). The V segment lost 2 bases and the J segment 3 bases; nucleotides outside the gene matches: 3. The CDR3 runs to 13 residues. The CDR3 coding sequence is TGCAGTGCTAGACGTACAGGGGAAGAGACCCAGTACTTC. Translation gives CSARRTGEETQYF.

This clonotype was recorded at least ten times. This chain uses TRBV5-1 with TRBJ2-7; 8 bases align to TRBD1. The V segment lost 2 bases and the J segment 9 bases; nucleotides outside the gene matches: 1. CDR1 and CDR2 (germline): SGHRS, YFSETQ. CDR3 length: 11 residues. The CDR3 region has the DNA TGCGCCAGCAGCTTACAGGGGGTGCAGTACTTC. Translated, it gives CASSLQGVQYF.

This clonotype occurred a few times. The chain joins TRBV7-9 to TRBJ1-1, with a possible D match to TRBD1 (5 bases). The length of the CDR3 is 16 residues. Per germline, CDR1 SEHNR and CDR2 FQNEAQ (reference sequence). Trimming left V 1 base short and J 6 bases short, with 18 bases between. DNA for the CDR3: TGTGCCAGCAGCTTAGGGTTTCGGGGCAACGAGGCTGAAGCTTTCTTT. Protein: CASSLGFRGNEAEAFF.

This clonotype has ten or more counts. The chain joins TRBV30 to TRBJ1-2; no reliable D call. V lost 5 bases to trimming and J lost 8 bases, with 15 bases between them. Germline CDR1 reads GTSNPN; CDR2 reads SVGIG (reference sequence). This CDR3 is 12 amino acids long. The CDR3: CAWETRPRGYTF. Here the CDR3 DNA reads TGTGCCTGGGAGACCCGGCCTAGGGGCTACACCTTC.

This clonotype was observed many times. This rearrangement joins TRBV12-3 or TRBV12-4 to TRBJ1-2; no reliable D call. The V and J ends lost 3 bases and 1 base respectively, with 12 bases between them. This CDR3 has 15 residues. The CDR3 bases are TGTGCCAGCAGTTTCTCCCGGGAGAATAACTATGGCTACACCTTC. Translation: CASSFSRENNYGYTF.

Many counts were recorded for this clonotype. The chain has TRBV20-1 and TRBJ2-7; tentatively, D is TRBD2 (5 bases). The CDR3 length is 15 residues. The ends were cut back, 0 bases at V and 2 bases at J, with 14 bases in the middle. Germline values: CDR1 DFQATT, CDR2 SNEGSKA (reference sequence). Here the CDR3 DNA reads TGCAGTGCTAGAGATGTGGGAGCCCGAACCTACGAGCAGTACTTC. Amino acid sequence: CSARDVGARTYEQYF.

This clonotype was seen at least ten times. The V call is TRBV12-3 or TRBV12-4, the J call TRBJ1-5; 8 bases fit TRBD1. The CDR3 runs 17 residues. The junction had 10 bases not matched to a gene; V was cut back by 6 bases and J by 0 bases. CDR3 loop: CASSRTGIGYSNQPQHF. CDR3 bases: TGTGCCAGCAGCAGGACAGGGATTGGATATAGCAATCAGCCCCAGCATTTT.